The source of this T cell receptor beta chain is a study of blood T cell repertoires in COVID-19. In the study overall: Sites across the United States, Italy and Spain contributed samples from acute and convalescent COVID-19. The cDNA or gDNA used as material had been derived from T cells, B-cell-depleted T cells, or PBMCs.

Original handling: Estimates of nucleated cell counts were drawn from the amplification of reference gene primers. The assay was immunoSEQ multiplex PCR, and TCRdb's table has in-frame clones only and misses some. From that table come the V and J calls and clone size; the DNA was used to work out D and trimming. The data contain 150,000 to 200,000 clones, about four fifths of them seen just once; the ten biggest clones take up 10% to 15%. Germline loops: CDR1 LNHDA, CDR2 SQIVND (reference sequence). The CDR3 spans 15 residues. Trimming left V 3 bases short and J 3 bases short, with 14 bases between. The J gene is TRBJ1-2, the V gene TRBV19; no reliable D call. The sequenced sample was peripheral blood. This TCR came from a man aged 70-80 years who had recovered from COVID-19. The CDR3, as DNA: TGTGCCAGTAGTATTCGGCGGGAGGTCCACTATGGCTACACCTTC. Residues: CASSIRREVHYGYTF.